The 17 T cell receptor beta chains presented below share a single source sample, sequenced in a study of blood T cell repertoires in COVID-19. Sequencing used immunoSEQ multiplex PCR; TCRdb keeps in-frame clones, though not all of them. The sample contains 95,000 to 150,000 clones, 88% of which appear only once. The sequenced sample consisted of peripheral blood. The origin of the receptors is a woman in her forties or fifties with active or convalescent COVID-19.

The chain links TRBV4-1 to TRBJ2-2, with D maybe TRBD1 (6 bases). Trimming shortened V by 3 bases and J by 0 bases, and 14 bases separated the two germline ends. Per germline, CDR1 MGHRA and CDR2 YSYEKL. The CDR3 consists of 17 residues. CDR3 sequence: CASSHPRGQPNTGELFF. DNA for the CDR3: TGCGCCAGCAGCCACCCCAGGGGCCAACCGAACACCGGGGAGCTGTTTTTT.

This chain links TRBV5-1 with TRBJ1-6, with a possible D match to TRBD1 (5 bases). This CDR3 has 14 residues. CDR1 and CDR2 from the germline V gene are SGHRS and YFSETQ. Trimming cost V 0 bases and J 10 bases, with 11 bases left between them. DNA of the CDR3: TGCGCCAGCAGCTTGGAGCCAGGGAACTCACCCCTCCACTTT. This translates into CASSLEPGNSPLHF.

The chain is built from TRBV7-8 and TRBJ1-2; D is ambiguous. This CDR3 is 14 amino acids long. The V end lost 2 bases, the J end lost 4 bases, and 11 bases lay between the germline ends. Germline V gene lookup returns CDR1 SGHVS and CDR2 FQNEAQ. The CDR3 nucleotides read TGTGCCAGCAGCTTATATATAGGGAGCTATGGCTACACCTTC. Amino acid sequence: CASSLYIGSYGYTF.

The chain couples TRBV6-4 to TRBJ2-1; 7 bases fit TRBD1. The ends lost 3 bases at V and 13 bases at J; junction bases unmatched: 3. Germline loops: CDR1 MRHNA, CDR2 SNTAGT. This CDR3 is built from 11 residues. CDR3 bases: TGTGCCAGCAGTGAAGGGGACAGCCAGTTCTTC. It translates to CASSEGDSQFF.

This sequence joins TRBV7-2 and TRBJ1-1; D might be TRBD1 (5 bases). V was trimmed by 4 bases and J by 8 bases, leaving 14 bases between them. Germline V gives CDR1 SGHTA, CDR2 FQGNSA. The CDR3 is made up of 13 amino acids. CDR3 coding DNA: TGTGCCAGCAGCTATGACGGGAGGGGAGAAGCTTTCTTT. This encodes CASSYDGRGEAFF.

V and J are TRBV9 and TRBJ2-5; no reliable D call. In germline, CDR1 is SGDLS, CDR2 YYNGEE. Trimming cost V 0 bases and J 7 bases, with 7 bases left between them. CDR3 length equals 12 residues. CDR3: CASSVGSGTQYF. The CDR3 bases are TGTGCCAGCAGCGTAGGGTCCGGGACCCAGTACTTC. Looking up the rest from reference TRBV9 and TRBJ2-5 gives the full variable domain: DSGVTQTPKHLITATGQRVTLRCSPRSGDLSVYWYQQSLDQGLQFLIQYYNGEERAKGNILERFSAQQFPDLHSELNLSSLELGDSALYFCASSVGSGTQYFGPGTRLLVL.

This rearrangement joins TRBV2 to TRBJ2-7, with D tentatively TRBD2 (5 bases). Trimming pared 6 bases from V and 6 bases from J, leaving 12 bases between. The germline CDR1 and CDR2 sequences are SNHLY and FYNNEI. CDR3 size: 12 residues. CDR3 sequence (DNA): TGTGCCAGCAGGGTGGACTTCGGCGAGCAGTACTTC. This gives the protein CASRVDFGEQYF.

In DNA form, the CDR3 reads TGCGCCAGCAGCTTGTGGGGGACTAGAGTCCAAGAGACCCAGTACTTC. Amino acids: CASSLWGTRVQETQYF. The rearrangement uses TRBV5-1 and TRBJ2-5; 8 bases are a match to TRBD2. This CDR3 region has 16 residues. V was pared by 1 base and J by 1 base, with 6 bases of the junction left unmatched. The germline gives CDR1 SGHRS, CDR2 YFSETQ. Combining the CDR3 with reference TRBV5-1 and TRBJ2-5 gives the whole variable domain KAGVTQTPRYLIKTRGQQVTLSCSPISGHRSVSWYQQTPGQGLQFLFEYFSETQRNKGNFPGRFSGRQFSNSRSEMNVSTLELGDSALYLCASSLWGTRVQETQYFGPGTRLLVL.

V is TRBV10-1 and J is TRBJ2-2, with 13 bases lining up with TRBD2. The CDR3 loop spans 18 amino acids. Per the germline V gene, CDR1 is WNHNN and CDR2 is SYGVQD (reference sequence). J was trimmed by 4 bases and V by 10 bases; bases with no gene match: 15. CDR3 residues: CAIKPGLAGPGGTGELFF. CDR3 bases: TGCGCCATTAAACCGGGACTAGCGGGACCGGGGGGCACCGGGGAGCTGTTTTTT.

V gene TRBV5-1 combines with J gene TRBJ2-5; a weak D match, TRBD1 (5 bases). Trimming took off 4 bases at V and 14 bases at J, with 24 bases between the two ends. Germline-derived CDR1 and CDR2 are SGHRS and YFSETQ. The CDR3 loop spans 14 amino acids. The DNA of the CDR3 is TGCGCCAGCAGCCCCGGACAAGTAAATGACCCACGATACTTC. Its translation is CASSPGQVNDPRYF.

J is TRBJ2-7 and V is TRBV18, with D possibly matching TRBD2 (6 bases). There are 16 residues in the CDR3. In germline, CDR1 is KGHSH, CDR2 LQKENI. The V end lost 0 bases, the J end lost 0 bases, and 12 bases lay between the germline ends. CDR3 region: CASSPPTGVGSYEQYF. DNA of the CDR3: TGTGCCAGCTCACCACCGACGGGGGTTGGCTCCTACGAGCAGTACTTC.

This clone came up once. The chain carries TRBV27 and TRBJ1-2; possibly TRBD1 for D (6 bases). This CDR3 spans 13 amino acids. Germline V gene lookup returns CDR1 MNHEY and CDR2 SMNVEV (reference sequence). The V end lost 4 bases, the J end lost 2 bases, and 8 bases lay between the germline ends. CDR3 sequence: CASSSTGNYGYTF. Written as DNA, the CDR3 is TGTGCCAGCAGTTCCACAGGGAACTATGGCTACACCTTC.

The gene calls are TRBV9 and TRBJ2-3, with a possible D match to TRBD2 (6 bases). The CDR3 loop spans 15 amino acids. V shed 0 bases and J shed 3 bases, with 11 bases lying between them. Per germline, CDR1 SGDLS and CDR2 YYNGEE. This CDR3 is CASSVGAGLTDTQYF. CDR3 sequence (DNA): TGTGCCAGCAGCGTAGGTGCGGGATTAACAGATACGCAGTATTTT.

This chain uses TRBV5-1 with TRBJ2-2, with D perhaps matching TRBD1 (5 bases). Germline V gene data show CDR1 as SGHRS and CDR2 as YFSETQ. CDR3 size: 15 residues. V gave up 4 bases and J gave up 3 bases, with 13 bases separating them. CDR3 amino acids: CASSPQGSDTGELFF. DNA of the CDR3: TGCGCCAGCAGCCCTCAGGGAAGCGACACCGGGGAGCTGTTTTTT.

The chain links TRBV11-1 to TRBJ2-3; D not certain. With 1 base removed from V and 8 bases from J, the gap between germline ends came to 10 bases. The length of the CDR3 is 13 residues. Germline loops: CDR1 SGHAT, CDR2 FQDESV (reference sequence). The CDR3, as DNA: TGTGCCAGCAGCTTAGGAGGCGTTGGTACGCAGTATTTT. Protein sequence: CASSLGGVGTQYF.

This clone is a singleton in its sample. The chain uses TRBV11-2 and TRBJ2-7; no reliable D call. Germline loops: CDR1 SGHAT, CDR2 FQNNGV. V was clipped by 5 bases and J by 4 bases, with 18 bases between them. The CDR3 has 15 amino acids. CDR3 sequence: CASSPGDGFPYEQYF. The CDR3 nucleotides read TGTGCCAGCAGCCCCGGAGACGGGTTCCCTTACGAGCAGTACTTC.

The chain carries TRBV6-6 and TRBJ1-5; 8 bases match TRBD1. V lost 6 bases and J lost 3; bases outside the gene matches: 10. The CDR3 covers 16 residues. From germline, CDR1 is MNHNY and CDR2 SVGAGI (reference sequence). The CDR3 sequence is CASSQKTGVANQPQHF. For the CDR3, the DNA is TGTGCCAGCAGCCAAAAGACAGGGGTCGCCAATCAGCCCCAGCATTTT.